Detailed here is one TCR beta chain. Germline V lookup: CDR1 SGHRS, CDR2 YFSETQ. The V end lost 0 bases, the J end lost 9 bases, and 7 bases lay between the germline ends. The CDR3 length is 12 residues. This record comes from a study of blood T cell repertoires in COVID-19. Study overall: Samples representing acute and convalescent COVID-19 were sourced from the United States, Italy and Spain.

Assay: immunoSEQ multiplex PCR; the TCRdb copy retains only in-frame clones and omits some. The table has about 160,000 clones, roughly 88% seen once; the top ten hold about 6.6%. The gene calls are TRBV5-1 and TRBJ1-5; D is uncertain. This receptor was obtained from a woman aged 45-65 years who had recovered from COVID-19. The sequencing input was PBMCs or T cells enriched from blood (not recorded which). The CDR3 DNA reads TGCGCCAGCAGCTTGGAATCAGGGCCCCAGCATTTT. Its translation is CASSLESGPQHF.